One sample yielded the 17 T cell receptor beta chains listed below, sequenced in a study of blood T cell repertoires in COVID-19. Clones were sequenced by immunoSEQ multiplex PCR, and TCRdb holds only the in-frame ones, with some missing. In the table there are about 150,000 clones, approximately 90% of which are singletons. Material: peripheral blood. These receptors originate from a man in his fifties or sixties with active or convalescent COVID-19.

The chain is built from TRBV18 and TRBJ2-5, with D unclear. Looked up from germline, CDR1 is KGHSH and CDR2 is LQKENI. V was pared by 3 bases and J by 3 bases, with 8 bases between. The CDR3 extends over 13 amino acids. The CDR3 nucleotides read TGTGCCAGCTCACCTTCACACAAAGAGACCCAGTACTTC. Translating gives CASSPSHKETQYF.

J is TRBJ2-3 and V is TRBV7-6; 7 bases are shared with TRBD2. The CDR3 is 17 residues long. Per the germline V gene, CDR1 is SGHVS and CDR2 is FNYEAQ. V gave up 4 bases and J gave up 4 bases; unmatched junction bases: 14. CDR3 residues: CASSSTRGVATADTQYF. As DNA, the CDR3 is TGTGCCAGCAGCTCAACTCGGGGGGTCGCCACGGCAGATACGCAGTATTTT.

The count of this clone is one. This chain uses TRBV29-1 with TRBJ1-2; D may be TRBD1 (6 bases). The V end was cut by 0 bases, the J end by 2 bases, with 7 bases between. Germline V gene lookup returns CDR1 SQVTM and CDR2 ANQGSEA. This CDR3 contains 13 residues. The chain's CDR3 is CSVEETGNYGYTF. The CDR3 DNA reads as TGCAGCGTTGAAGAAACAGGGAACTATGGCTACACCTTC.

The chain recombines TRBV5-1 with TRBJ1-1; D not certain. Trimming pared 1 base from V and 3 bases from J, leaving 10 bases between. This CDR3 spans 14 amino acids. Germline V gene sequence: CDR1 SGHRS, CDR2 YFSETQ. The CDR3 DNA sequence: TGCGCCAGCAGCTTGTCCCCGGGAGACACTGAAGCTTTCTTT. It is translated as CASSLSPGDTEAFF.

The chain carries TRBV12-5 and TRBJ2-1, with 7 bases fitting TRBD2. V dropped 6 bases and J dropped 3; count of bases not matched to a gene: 8. This CDR3 contains 15 residues. Germline assignment: CDR1 LGHNT and CDR2 FRNRAP. The CDR3 region has the DNA TGTGCTAGTGGCTCGGGTGGGGGGGTCTACAATGAGCAGTTCTTC. Translated, it gives CASGSGGGVYNEQFF.

This clone was observed a single time. The J gene is TRBJ2-1, the V gene TRBV11-2; weak D call: TRBD2 (6 bases). The germline V gene has CDR1 SGHAT and CDR2 FQNNGV. The CDR3 runs to 16 residues. V was shortened by 1 base and J by 1 base, with 11 bases between the two germline ends. CDR3 sequence reads: CASSLGGRGSYNEQFF. DNA for the CDR3: TGTGCCAGCAGCTTAGGCGGGCGGGGTTCCTACAATGAGCAGTTCTTC.

The chain uses TRBV4-2 and TRBJ1-4; 8 bases map to TRBD1. The ends lost 4 bases at V and 8 bases at J; junction bases unmatched: 3. Looked up from germline, CDR1 is LGHNA and CDR2 is YNFKEQ. The CDR3 is 13 residues long. CDR3 nucleotide sequence: TGTGCCAGCAGCCCCCGGACAGGGGAAAAACTGTTTTTT. This translates into CASSPRTGEKLFF.

The chain joins TRBV7-2 to TRBJ1-4; 7 bases are a match to TRBD1. CDR1 SGHTA and CDR2 FQGNSA come from the germline V gene. This CDR3 is 14 amino acids long. Trimming took 5 bases from V and 6 from J; bases not matched to a gene: 6. The CDR3 nucleotides are TGTGCCAGCAGCATGACAGGGTGGGATGAAAAACTGTTTTTT. It codes for CASSMTGWDEKLFF.

The chain links TRBV5-4 to TRBJ1-1; 9 bases match TRBD1. The germline gives CDR1 SGHNT, CDR2 YYREEE (reference sequence). The CDR3 extends over 13 amino acids. J gave up 5 bases and V 5 bases, and 4 bases lay outside the gene matches. CDR3 sequence (DNA): TGTGCCAGCAGGGGACAGGGAGGGACTGAAGCTTTCTTT. This sequence encodes CASRGQGGTEAFF.

This clone was seen a few times. The rearrangement links TRBV6-5 to TRBJ2-2; 8 bases map to TRBD1. Germline assignment: CDR1 MNHEY and CDR2 SVGAGI. The CDR3 covers 13 residues. Losses at the gene ends were 7 bases for V and 6 bases for J; bases not matched to a gene: 4. The CDR3 nucleotides read TGTGCCAGCACAGGACAGGGAGCCGGGGAGCTGTTTTTT. This sequence encodes CASTGQGAGELFF.

A note on this clone: One end of the junction does not line up with germline, which may come from a read error. V usage is TRBV4-3 and J usage is TRBJ1-2, with 8 positions matching TRBD1. The CDR3 has 14 residues. In germline, CDR1 is LGHNA, CDR2 YSLEER. The CDR3 coding sequence is TGCACCAGCAGCCTTTTAGGACAGGGCCATGGCTACACCTTC. It codes for CTSSLLGQGHGYTF.

The chain couples TRBV5-4 to TRBJ2-3, with 8 bases identical to TRBD2. This CDR3 has 13 residues. J lost 5 bases, V lost 4 bases, and 3 bases had no gene match. CDR1 and CDR2 (germline): SGHNT, YYREEE (reference sequence). The CDR3 sequence: CASSGSGKDTQYF. The CDR3 DNA is TGTGCCAGCAGCGGTAGCGGGAAAGATACGCAGTATTTT. The full variable domain, with the rest looked up from reference TRBV5-4 and TRBJ2-3, is ETGVTQSPTHLIKTRGQQVTLRCSSQSGHNTVSWYQQALGQGPQFIFQYYREEENGRGNFPPRFSGLQFPNYSSELNVNALELDDSALYLCASSGSGKDTQYFGPGTRLTVL.

The rearrangement joins TRBV5-4 to TRBJ1-3; D is unresolved. V lost 2 bases to trimming and J lost 2 bases, with 11 bases between them. This CDR3 spans 15 amino acids. The germline gives CDR1 SGHNT, CDR2 YYREEE (reference sequence). The CDR3: CASSFTDGAGNTIYF. The CDR3, as DNA: TGTGCCAGCAGCTTCACGGACGGGGCTGGAAACACCATATATTTT.

J is TRBJ2-1 and V is TRBV4-1; 8 bases are a match to TRBD2. V lost 1 base, J lost 6 bases, and 8 bases stayed unmatched. There are 16 residues in the CDR3. Per the germline V gene, CDR1 is MGHRA and CDR2 is YSYEKL. This CDR3 is CASSQGGAGDSNEQFF. CDR3 DNA sequence: TGCGCCAGCAGCCAAGGAGGAGCGGGAGATTCCAATGAGCAGTTCTTC.

The genes are TRBV7-8 and TRBJ2-3; 7 nucleotides match TRBD2. V shed 2 bases and J 6 bases; nucleotides not matched to a gene: 8. The germline V gene has CDR1 SGHVS and CDR2 FQNEAQ. The CDR3 runs 15 residues. CDR3 loop: CASSLRRERRDTQYF. CDR3 nucleotides: TGTGCCAGCAGCTTAAGGCGGGAGCGCAGGGATACGCAGTATTTT.

V and J are TRBV4-1 and TRBJ1-2; 7 bases are a match to TRBD1. The germline V gene encodes CDR1 MGHRA and CDR2 YSYEKL. The J segment lost 2 bases and the V segment lost 1 base, leaving 1 base of the junction unmatched. The CDR3 runs 14 residues. This CDR3 is CASSQGTGNYGYTF. CDR3 DNA sequence: TGCGCCAGCAGCCAAGGGACAGGAAACTATGGCTACACCTTC.

The J gene is TRBJ2-5, the V gene TRBV6-2 or TRBV6-3, with TRBD1 identical over 8 bases. The V and J ends lost 6 bases and 2 bases, in that order; junction bases with no gene match: 8. The CDR3 runs 15 residues. Germline-derived CDR1 and CDR2 are MNHEY and SVGEGT. The CDR3 sequence is CASSPGGAVQETQYF. The CDR3 DNA reads as TGTGCCAGCAGCCCAGGGGGCGCGGTTCAAGAGACCCAGTACTTC.